This T cell receptor beta chain comes out of a study of blood T cell repertoires in COVID-19. Study information: T cells, B-cell-depleted T cells, or PBMCs provided the cDNA or gDNA that served as material.

Participant age was roughly 18 to 89 years, and participants resided in approximately 24 US areas. Participants were placed into cohorts based on the clinical history they reported. Authors' methods: Nucleated cell counts were estimated from reference gene primer amplification. The data were produced by immunoSEQ multiplex PCR, yet TCRdb's version contains in-frame clones alone and is incomplete. The DNA gave D and trimming, while V, J and clone size come from that table. There are some 140,000 clones in the sample; more than 70% occur only once, and 4.5% to 5.5% lies in the top ten. Trimming took off 2 bases at V and 1 base at J, with 14 bases between the two ends. The CDR3 covers 16 residues. From germline, CDR1 is SNHLY and CDR2 FYNNEI.

The sequence came from a man aged 35-49 years with acute COVID-19. This chain uses TRBV2 with TRBJ1-2, with D possibly matching TRBD1 (6 bases). The specimen was PBMCs or T cells enriched from blood (not recorded which). The DNA for the CDR3 is TGTGCCAGCAGTGAACGGGGGGGCAGGAATAACTATGGCTACACCTTC. Protein product: CASSERGGRNNYGYTF. The whole variable domain, filled in from reference TRBV2 and TRBJ1-2, reads EPEVTQTPSHQVTQMGQEVILRCVPISNHLYFYWYRQILGQKVEFLVSFYNNEISEKSEIFDDQFSVERPDGSNFTLKIRSTKLEDSAMYFCASSERGGRNNYGYTFGSGTRLTVV.